This entry is about one T cell receptor beta chain. This clone was seen just once. Its antigen remains undetermined. The input lacks base qualities; no much larger clone sits a single base away. The CDR3 numbers 19 residues from cysteine through phenylalanine. Of all the DNA, just the CDR3 is kept, 57 bases in frame from base 1. CDR1 and CDR2 (MDHEN, SYDVKM) derive from the germline V gene. V is shortened by 0 bases, J by 3 bases, and the region joining them spans 21 bases. The data are from a study of graft-versus-host responses after intestinal transplantation (dated by TCRdb to the early 2020s). At the level of the whole study: Multivisceral, liver-intestinal, or isolated intestinal transplants were received by the recipients. After intestinal transplantation, graft-versus-host and host-versus-graft alloreactive T cell clones in the graft, circulation and bone marrow were tracked using bulk TCR-beta CDR3 sequencing. Alloreactive clones were identified by sequencing pre-transplant mixed lymphocyte reaction products and comparing them with unstimulated pre-transplant donor and recipient T cells. Of the roughly 24 intestinal transplant recipients enrolled in the cohort, one of whom was a retransplant, 3 patients without pretransplant specimens were excluded. Samples from a few later patients were sequenced in-house on an Illumina MiSeq with MiXCR processing rather than by the commercial service. Anti-thymocyte globulin induction was given to all recipients, followed by maintenance tacrolimus and steroids for 2 to 4 years. A peak of at least 4% donor T cells among recipient peripheral blood mononuclear cells was the definition used for donor T cell macrochimerism.

The method was the immunoSEQ multiplex PCR assay. For most patients, genomic DNA was isolated with the Qiagen DNeasy Blood and Tissue Kit and sent frozen to Adaptive Biotechnologies for TCR sequencing. High-throughput TCR-beta CDR3 sequencing of genomic DNA from most patients was performed by Adaptive Biotechnologies. Concerning the study's data processing: TCR sequencing data were retrieved from Adaptive's ImmunoSEQ software for about 17 patients, whereas a few other patients were processed with MiXCR and VDJtools. To correct CD4 versus CD8 sorting errors, sequences present in both subsets at a frequency ratio below 5:1 were removed. CDR3 nucleotide sequences shared by donor and recipient were removed because the origin of these sequences could not be assigned. Alloreactive clones required at least 2-fold expansion over unstimulated cells and minimum CFSE-low frequency of 0.002% (template counts) or 0.001% (read counts). Mappable clones were those detected in sequenced pre-transplant spleen, lymph node, or MLR CFSE-low populations of the donor or recipient. The cumulative frequency of alloreactive clones was calculated as a percentage of all sequences, weighted by copy number. TCRdb obtained this table from immuneACCESS and retained in-frame rearrangements with V and J assigned. These tables miss some clones; where compared with another copy, unresolved V genes account for less than half of the shortfall, and the remainder is unexplained. The V and J calls and clone size are taken from that table; D and trimming were inferred from the DNA. This sample comprises approximately 85,000 clones, around 93% of them detected only once. Around 1.1% of the sample goes to the ten largest clones.

What the study reported, not specific to this receptor: The conclusions were limited by the relatively low number and heterogeneity of the intestinal transplant patients. Patients with donor T cell macrochimerism had high GvH to HvG T cell clonal ratios in their allografts. GvH clones were found in recipient bone marrow, and some of the GvH clones appeared earlier in ileal mucosa or blood, which is consistent with an intestinal mucosal origin. Early after transplant, peak levels of circulating GvH clones were associated with declines in HvG clones.

The sample's time point, from its label and the paper: cells obtained before transplantation from donor or recipient. CD3+CD4+ and CD3+CD8+ populations were FACS-sorted from unstimulated pre-transplant donor and recipient cells taken from spleen or lymph nodes. The TCR was taken from a human donor who was the organ donor for an intestinal transplant. The sequence is built from TRBV28 and TRBJ2-1; matching of 6 bases hints at TRBD2 as the D gene. The sample in question was unstimulated CD8+ T cells sorted from spleen or lymph node cells, obtained before transplant. This receptor carries the CDR3 CASSLWGVAGFSYYNEQFF. The base sequence is TGTGCCAGCAGTTTATGGGGGGTCGCGGGATTTTCCTACTACAATGAGCAGTTCTTC.